This note documents a single T cell receptor beta chain sequence. The data were obtained in a study of shared T cell receptors in the human thymus. Only in-frame clones appear in the TCRdb table, and some are missing; sequencing was by immunoSEQ multiplex PCR. The sample has approximately 660,000 clones, approximately 90% seen once. V was shortened by 6 bases and J by 2 bases, with 14 bases between the two germline ends. The CDR3 is 15 amino acids. Germline CDR1 is LNHNV and CDR2 is YYDKDF (reference sequence). Separately, the same data were catalogued under a study of human thymus T cells. This second report adds: The authors found apparently biased V and J gene usage in thymic and blood repertoires.

The specimen sequenced was thymocytes. The sequence was obtained from a boy younger than two with a congenital heart defect. V usage is TRBV15 and J usage is TRBJ1-5, with D tentatively TRBD1 (6 bases). In DNA, the CDR3 is TGTGCCACCAGTGCTAAGGGGGTCGGCAATCAGCCCCAGCATTTT. Amino acid sequence: CATSAKGVGNQPQHF. Together with reference TRBV15 and TRBJ1-5, the CDR3 gives the full variable domain: DAMVIQNPRYQVTQFGKPVTLSCSQTLNHNVMYWYQQKSSQAPKLLFHYYDKDFNNEADTPDNFQSRRPNTSFCFLDIRSPGLGDTAMYLCATSAKGVGNQPQHFGDGTRLSIL.